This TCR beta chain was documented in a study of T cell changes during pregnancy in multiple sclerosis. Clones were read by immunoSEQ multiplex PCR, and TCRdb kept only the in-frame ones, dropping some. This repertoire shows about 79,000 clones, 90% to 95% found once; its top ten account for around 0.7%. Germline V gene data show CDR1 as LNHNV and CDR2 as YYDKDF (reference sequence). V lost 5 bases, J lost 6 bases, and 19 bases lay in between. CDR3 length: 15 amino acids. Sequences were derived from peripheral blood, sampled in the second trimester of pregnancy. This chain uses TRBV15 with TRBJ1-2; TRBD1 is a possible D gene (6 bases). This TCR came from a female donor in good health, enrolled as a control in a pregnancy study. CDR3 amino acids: CATSPLGQGKDGYTF. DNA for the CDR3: TGTGCCACCAGCCCCCTCGGGCAGGGGAAGGATGGCTACACCTTC. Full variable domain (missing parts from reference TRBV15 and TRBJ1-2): DAMVIQNPRYQVTQFGKPVTLSCSQTLNHNVMYWYQQKSSQAPKLLFHYYDKDFNNEADTPDNFQSRRPNTSFCFLDIRSPGLGDTAMYLCATSPLGQGKDGYTFGSGTRLTVV.